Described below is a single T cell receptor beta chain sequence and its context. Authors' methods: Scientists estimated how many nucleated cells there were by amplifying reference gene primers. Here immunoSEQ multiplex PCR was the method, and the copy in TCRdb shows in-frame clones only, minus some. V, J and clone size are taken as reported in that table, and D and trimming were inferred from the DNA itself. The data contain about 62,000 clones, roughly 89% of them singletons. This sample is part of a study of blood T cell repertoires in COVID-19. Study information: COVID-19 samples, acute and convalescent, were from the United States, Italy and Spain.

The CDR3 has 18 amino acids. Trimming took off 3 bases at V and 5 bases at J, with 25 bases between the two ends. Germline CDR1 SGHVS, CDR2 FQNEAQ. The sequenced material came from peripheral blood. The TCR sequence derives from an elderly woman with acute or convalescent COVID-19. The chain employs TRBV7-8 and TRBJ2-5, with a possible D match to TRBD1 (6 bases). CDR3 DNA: TGTGCCAGCAGCTTGGGCCTACCTGCCCAGGGGAGTGGGGAGACCCAGTACTTC. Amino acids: CASSLGLPAQGSGETQYF.